This is a list of T cell receptor beta chains from one sample in a study of T cells in Graves' hyperthyroidism and ophthalmopathy. Via MiXCR, TCRdb re-called the multiplex PCR reads, giving one row per CDR3 protein. The table shows about 500,000 distinct CDR3 sequences, with 15% to 20% occurring only once. Sequencing used blood. The receptors derive from a woman aged 18-35 years with Graves' ophthalmopathy. The CDR3 runs from the conserved cysteine through the conserved F or W. Fields, in order: V gene, D gene, J gene, clone size, CDR3 protein, CDR3 DNA. D genes are given only for firm matches. Only part of the rows carry a size: once, few, many, or a class if the clone is expanded.

v_call: TRBV20-1; d_call: TRBD2; j_call: TRBJ2-1; clone_size: many; cdr3_aa: CSASKASGSNEQFF; cdr3_nt: TGCAGTGCTAGTAAGGCTAGCGGGAGCAATGAGCAGTTCTTC
v_call: TRBV5-1; d_call: NA; j_call: TRBJ1-1; clone_size: NA; cdr3_aa: CASSPLLGGMNTEAFF; cdr3_nt: TGCGCCAGCAGCCCCCTGTTAGGAGGGATGAACACTGAAGCTTTCTTT
v_call: TRBV28; d_call: NA; j_call: TRBJ2-5; clone_size: NA; cdr3_aa: CASSLGGHKETQYF; cdr3_nt: TGTGCCAGCAGTTTAGGCGGGCATAAAGAGACCCAGTACTTC
v_call: TRBV12-3/TRBV12-4; d_call: NA; j_call: TRBJ1-4; clone_size: many; cdr3_aa: CASSLGARTNEKLFF; cdr3_nt: TGTGCCAGCAGTTTGGGGGCGCGGACTAATGAAAAACTGTTTTTT
v_call: TRBV20-1; d_call: NA; j_call: TRBJ1-5; clone_size: few; cdr3_aa: CSARGTGGGNQPQHF; cdr3_nt: TGCAGTGCTAGAGGAACGGGTGGTGGGAATCAGCCCCAGCATTTT
v_call: TRBV28; d_call: TRBD1; j_call: TRBJ1-5; clone_size: NA; cdr3_aa: CASSDRGLNQPQHF; cdr3_nt: TGTGCCAGCAGTGACAGGGGCCTTAATCAGCCCCAGCATTTT
v_call: TRBV5-1; d_call: NA; j_call: TRBJ2-3; clone_size: many; cdr3_aa: CASSLTEGLTDTQYF; cdr3_nt: TGCGCCAGCAGCTTGACGGAGGGCTTAACAGATACGCAGTATTTT
v_call: TRBV20-1; d_call: NA; j_call: TRBJ1-1; clone_size: many; cdr3_aa: CSAPRGNTEAFF; cdr3_nt: TGCAGTGCGCCCAGGGGGAACACTGAAGCTTTCTTT
v_call: TRBV28; d_call: NA; j_call: TRBJ2-7; clone_size: many; cdr3_aa: CASSPYREYSYEQYF; cdr3_nt: TGTGCCAGCAGCCCATACCGGGAGTACTCCTACGAGCAGTACTTC
v_call: TRBV12-3/TRBV12-4; d_call: NA; j_call: TRBJ2-7; clone_size: NA; cdr3_aa: CASRLRKGPYEQYF; cdr3_nt: TGTGCCAGCCGACTCCGGAAGGGCCCATACGAGCAGTACTTC
v_call: TRBV28; d_call: NA; j_call: TRBJ2-7; clone_size: NA; cdr3_aa: CASSLAGPVYEQYF; cdr3_nt: TGTGCCAGCAGTTTAGCGGGACCAGTCTACGAGCAGTACTTC
v_call: TRBV10-1; d_call: TRBD1; j_call: TRBJ2-5; clone_size: NA; cdr3_aa: CASSGGTGVRETQYF; cdr3_nt: TGCGCCAGCAGTGGAGGGACAGGGGTTCGAGAGACCCAGTACTTC
v_call: TRBV19; d_call: NA; j_call: TRBJ2-2; clone_size: many; cdr3_aa: CASSVSVGGLTGELFF; cdr3_nt: TGTGCCAGTAGTGTTTCAGTGGGGGGCCTCACCGGGGAGCTGTTTTTT
v_call: TRBV11-2; d_call: TRBD2; j_call: TRBJ2-2; clone_size: NA; cdr3_aa: CASSRLAGGYTGELFF; cdr3_nt: TGTGCCAGCAGCCGACTAGCGGGGGGGTACACCGGGGAGCTGTTTTTT